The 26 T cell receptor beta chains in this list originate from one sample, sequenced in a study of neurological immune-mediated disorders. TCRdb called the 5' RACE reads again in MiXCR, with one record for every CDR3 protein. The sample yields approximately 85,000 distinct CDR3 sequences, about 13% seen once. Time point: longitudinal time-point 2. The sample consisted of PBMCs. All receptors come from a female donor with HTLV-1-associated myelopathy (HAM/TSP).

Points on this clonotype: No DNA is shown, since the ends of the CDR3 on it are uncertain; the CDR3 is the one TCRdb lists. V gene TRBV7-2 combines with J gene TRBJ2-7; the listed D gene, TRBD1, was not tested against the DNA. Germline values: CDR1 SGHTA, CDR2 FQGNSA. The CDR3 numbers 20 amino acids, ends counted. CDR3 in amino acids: CASSFYICSAPGTGGHEQYF.

In nucleotides, the CDR3 is TGCGCCAGCAGCCAATGGTGTTATGGCTACACCTTC. It encodes CASSQWCYGYTF. The rearrangement links TRBV4-1 to TRBJ1-2; D is undetermined. This CDR3 is built from 12 residues. Trimming left V 2 bases short and J 5 bases short, with 6 bases between. Germline CDR1 reads MGHRA; CDR2 reads YSYEKL.

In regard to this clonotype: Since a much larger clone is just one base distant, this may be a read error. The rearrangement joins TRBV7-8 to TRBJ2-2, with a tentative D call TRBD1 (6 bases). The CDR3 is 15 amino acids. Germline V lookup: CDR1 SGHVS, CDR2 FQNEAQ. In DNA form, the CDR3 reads TGTGCCAGCAGCTTAGCGCTGGCAGGGGCTGGGGAGCGGTTTTTT. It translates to CASSLALAGAGERFF. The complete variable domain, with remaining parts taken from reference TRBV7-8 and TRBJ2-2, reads GAGVSQSPRYKVAKRGQDVALRCDPISGHVSLFWYQQALGQGPEFLTYFQNEAQLDKSGLPSDRFFAERPEGSVSTLKIQRTQQEDSAVYLCASSLALAGAGERFFGEGSRLTVL.

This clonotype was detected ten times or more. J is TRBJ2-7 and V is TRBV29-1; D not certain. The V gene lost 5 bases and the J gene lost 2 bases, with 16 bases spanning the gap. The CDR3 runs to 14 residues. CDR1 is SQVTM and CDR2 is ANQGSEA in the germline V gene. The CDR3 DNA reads TGCAGCGTTTTATTGACCCCCCCTACCTACGAGCAGTACTTC. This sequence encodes CSVLLTPPTYEQYF.

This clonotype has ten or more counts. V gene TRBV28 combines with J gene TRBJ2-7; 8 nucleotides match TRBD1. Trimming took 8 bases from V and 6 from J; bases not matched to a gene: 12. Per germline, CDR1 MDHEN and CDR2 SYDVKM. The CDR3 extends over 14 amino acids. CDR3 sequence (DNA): TGTGCCAGCCAAGTTGGGTACACAGGGGGCGAGCAGTACTTC. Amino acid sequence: CASQVGYTGGEQYF.

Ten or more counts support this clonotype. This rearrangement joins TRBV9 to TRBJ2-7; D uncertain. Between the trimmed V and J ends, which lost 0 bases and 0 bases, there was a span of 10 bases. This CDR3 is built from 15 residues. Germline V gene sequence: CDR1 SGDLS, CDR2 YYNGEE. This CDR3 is CASSVGAGSSYEQYF. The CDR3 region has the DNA TGTGCCAGCAGCGTAGGGGCCGGTAGCTCCTACGAGCAGTACTTC.

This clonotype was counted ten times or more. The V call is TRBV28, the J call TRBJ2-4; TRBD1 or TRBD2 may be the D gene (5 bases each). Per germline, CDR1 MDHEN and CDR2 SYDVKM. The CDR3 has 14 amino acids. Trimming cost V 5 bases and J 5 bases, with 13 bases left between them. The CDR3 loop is CASSVPGRQNIQYF. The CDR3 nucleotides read TGTGCCAGCAGTGTCCCGGGACGTCAAAACATTCAGTACTTC.

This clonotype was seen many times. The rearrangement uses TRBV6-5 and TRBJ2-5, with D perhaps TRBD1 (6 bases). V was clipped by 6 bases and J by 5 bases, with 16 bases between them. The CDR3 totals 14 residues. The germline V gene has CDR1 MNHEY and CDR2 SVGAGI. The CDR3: CASRAGVFGETQYF. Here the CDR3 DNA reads TGTGCCAGCAGAGCAGGGGTTTTTGGGGAGACCCAGTACTTC.

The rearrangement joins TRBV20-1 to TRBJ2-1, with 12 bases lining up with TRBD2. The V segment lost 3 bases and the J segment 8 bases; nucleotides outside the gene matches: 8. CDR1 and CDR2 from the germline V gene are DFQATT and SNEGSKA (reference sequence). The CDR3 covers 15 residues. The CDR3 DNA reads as TGCAGTGCTAGCTCTGCTAGCGGGAGGGGAGATGAGCAGTTCTTC. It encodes CSASSASGRGDEQFF.

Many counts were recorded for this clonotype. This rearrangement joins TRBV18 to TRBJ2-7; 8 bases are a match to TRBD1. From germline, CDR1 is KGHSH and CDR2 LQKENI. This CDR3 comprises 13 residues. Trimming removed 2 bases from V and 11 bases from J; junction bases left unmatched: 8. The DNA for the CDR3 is TGTGCCAGCTCACCAGGACAGGGCCTAGAAGAGTACTTC. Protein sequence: CASSPGQGLEEYF.

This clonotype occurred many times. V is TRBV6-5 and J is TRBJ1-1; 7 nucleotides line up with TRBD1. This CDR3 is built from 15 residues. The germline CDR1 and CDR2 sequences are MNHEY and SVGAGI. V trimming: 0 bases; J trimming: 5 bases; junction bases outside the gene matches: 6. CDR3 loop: CASSYSRQGRTEAFF. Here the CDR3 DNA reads TGTGCCAGCAGTTACTCAAGACAGGGAAGGACTGAAGCTTTCTTT.

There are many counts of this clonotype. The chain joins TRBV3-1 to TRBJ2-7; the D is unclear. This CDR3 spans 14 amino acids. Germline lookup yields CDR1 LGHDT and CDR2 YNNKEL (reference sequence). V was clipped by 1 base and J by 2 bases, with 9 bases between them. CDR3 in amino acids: CASSQVPGPYEQYF. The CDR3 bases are TGTGCCAGCAGCCAAGTTCCCGGACCCTACGAGCAGTACTTC.

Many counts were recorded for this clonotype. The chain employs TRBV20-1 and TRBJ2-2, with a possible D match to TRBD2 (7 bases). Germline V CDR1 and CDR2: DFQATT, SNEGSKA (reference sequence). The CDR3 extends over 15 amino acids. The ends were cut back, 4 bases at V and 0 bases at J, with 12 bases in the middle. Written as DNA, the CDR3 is TGCAGTGCTACGGCGGGGGCACCGAACACCGGGGAGCTGTTTTTT. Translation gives CSATAGAPNTGELFF.

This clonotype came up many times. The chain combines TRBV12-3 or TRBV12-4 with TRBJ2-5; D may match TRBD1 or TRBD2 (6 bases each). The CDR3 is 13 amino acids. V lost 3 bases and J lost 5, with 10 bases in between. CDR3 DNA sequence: TGTGCCAGCAGTTTCGGGGGCCGGGAGACCCAGTACTTC. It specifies CASSFGGRETQYF.

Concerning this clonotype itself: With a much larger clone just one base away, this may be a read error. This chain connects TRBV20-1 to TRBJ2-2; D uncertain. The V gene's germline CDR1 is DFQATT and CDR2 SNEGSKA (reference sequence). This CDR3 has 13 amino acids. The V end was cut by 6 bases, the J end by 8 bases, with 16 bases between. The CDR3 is CSAINLNGGELFF. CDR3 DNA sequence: TGCAGTGCCATAAACCTCAACGGGGGGGAGCTGTTTTTT.

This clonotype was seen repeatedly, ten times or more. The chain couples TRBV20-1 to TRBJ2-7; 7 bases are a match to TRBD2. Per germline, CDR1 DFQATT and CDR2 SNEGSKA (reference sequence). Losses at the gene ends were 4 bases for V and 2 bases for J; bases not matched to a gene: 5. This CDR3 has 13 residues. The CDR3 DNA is TGCAGTGCTATGAGCGGGGCCGCCTACGAGCAGTACTTC. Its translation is CSAMSGAAYEQYF.

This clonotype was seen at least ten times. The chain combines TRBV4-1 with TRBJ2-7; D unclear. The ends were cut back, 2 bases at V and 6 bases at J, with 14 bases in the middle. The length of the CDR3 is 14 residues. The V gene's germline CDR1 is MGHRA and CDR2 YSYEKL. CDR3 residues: CASSQFTPPGEQYF. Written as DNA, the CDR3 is TGCGCCAGCAGCCAATTTACTCCTCCAGGCGAGCAGTACTTC.

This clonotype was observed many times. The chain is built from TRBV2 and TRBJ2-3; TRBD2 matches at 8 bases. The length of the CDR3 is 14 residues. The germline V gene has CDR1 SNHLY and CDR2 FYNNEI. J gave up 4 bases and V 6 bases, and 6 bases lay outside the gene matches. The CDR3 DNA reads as TGTGCCAGCAGCACCGGGACTAGTGCAGATACGCAGTATTTT. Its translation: CASSTGTSADTQYF.

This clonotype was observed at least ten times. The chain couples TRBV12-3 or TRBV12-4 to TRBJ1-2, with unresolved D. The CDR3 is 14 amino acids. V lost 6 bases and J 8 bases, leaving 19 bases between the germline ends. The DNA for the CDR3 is TGTGCCAGCAGCCCCCCAGGACCCGCACGAGGCTACACCTTC. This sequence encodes CASSPPGPARGYTF.

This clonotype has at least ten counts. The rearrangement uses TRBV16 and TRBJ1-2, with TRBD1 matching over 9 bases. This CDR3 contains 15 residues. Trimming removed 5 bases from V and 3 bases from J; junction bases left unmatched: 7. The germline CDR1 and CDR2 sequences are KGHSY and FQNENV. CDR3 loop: CASSKQGAADYGYTF. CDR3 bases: TGTGCCAGCAGCAAACAGGGGGCTGCTGACTATGGCTACACCTTC.

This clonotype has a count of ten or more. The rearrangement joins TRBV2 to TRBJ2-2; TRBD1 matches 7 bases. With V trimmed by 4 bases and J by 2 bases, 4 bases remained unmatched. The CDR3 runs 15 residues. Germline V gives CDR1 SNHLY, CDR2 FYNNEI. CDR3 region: CASSVRQGNTGELFF. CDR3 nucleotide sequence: TGTGCCAGCAGTGTGAGACAGGGTAACACCGGGGAGCTGTTTTTT.

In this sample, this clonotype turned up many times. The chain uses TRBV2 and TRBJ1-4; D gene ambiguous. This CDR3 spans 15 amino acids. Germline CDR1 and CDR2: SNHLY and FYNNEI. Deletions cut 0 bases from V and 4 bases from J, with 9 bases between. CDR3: CASSEAKLVNEKLFF. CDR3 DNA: TGTGCCAGCAGTGAAGCGAAGCTTGTTAATGAAAAACTGTTTTTT.

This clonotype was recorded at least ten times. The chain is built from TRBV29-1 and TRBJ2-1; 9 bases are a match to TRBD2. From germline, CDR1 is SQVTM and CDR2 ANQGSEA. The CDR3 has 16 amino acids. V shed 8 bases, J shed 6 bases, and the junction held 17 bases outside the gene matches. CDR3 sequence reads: CSPLGVAGAPFNEQFF. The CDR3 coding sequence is TGCAGCCCCCTGGGGGTAGCGGGGGCCCCCTTCAATGAGCAGTTCTTC.

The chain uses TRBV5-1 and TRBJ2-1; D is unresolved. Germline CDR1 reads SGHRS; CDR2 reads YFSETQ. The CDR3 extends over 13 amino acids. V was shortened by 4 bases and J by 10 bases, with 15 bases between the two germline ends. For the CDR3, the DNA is TGCGCCAGCAGCCCCCAACTGGTAGGGGAGCAGTTCTTC. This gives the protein CASSPQLVGEQFF.

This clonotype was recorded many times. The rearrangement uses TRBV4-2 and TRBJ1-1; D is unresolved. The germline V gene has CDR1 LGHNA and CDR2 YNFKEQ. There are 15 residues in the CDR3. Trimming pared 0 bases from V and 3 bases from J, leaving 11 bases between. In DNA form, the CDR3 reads TGTGCCAGCAGCCAAGATGGCGGGTGGGACACTGAAGCTTTCTTT. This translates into CASSQDGGWDTEAFF.

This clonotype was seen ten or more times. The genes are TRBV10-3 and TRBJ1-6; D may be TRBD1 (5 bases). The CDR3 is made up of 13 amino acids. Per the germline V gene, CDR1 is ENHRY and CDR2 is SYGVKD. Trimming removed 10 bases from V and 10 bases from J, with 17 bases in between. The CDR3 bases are TGTGCCACCGGCGGGGCTCTGGTCTCACCCCTCCACTTT. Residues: CATGGALVSPLHF.